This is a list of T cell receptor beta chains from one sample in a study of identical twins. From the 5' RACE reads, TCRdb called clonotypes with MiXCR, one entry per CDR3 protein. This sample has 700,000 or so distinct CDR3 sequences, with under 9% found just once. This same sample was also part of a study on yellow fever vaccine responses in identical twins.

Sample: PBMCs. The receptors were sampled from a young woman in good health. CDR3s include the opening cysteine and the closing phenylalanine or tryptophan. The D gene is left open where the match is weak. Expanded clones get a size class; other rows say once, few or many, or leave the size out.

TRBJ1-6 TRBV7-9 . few CASSLTDTYNSPLHF TGTGCCAGCAGCCTAACGGACACATATAATTCACCCCTCCACTTT
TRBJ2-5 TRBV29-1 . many CSLVGQGAQYF TGCAGCCTTGTCGGACAAGGGGCCCAGTACTTC
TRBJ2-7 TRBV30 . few CAWSALSGSEQYF TGTGCCTGGAGTGCCCTGAGTGGGAGTGAGCAGTACTTC
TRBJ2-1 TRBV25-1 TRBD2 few CASSEGGERGPPNEQFF TGTGCCAGCAGTGAAGGAGGAGAGCGGGGGCCACCCAATGAGCAGTTCTTC
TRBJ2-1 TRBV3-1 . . CASSPTSMGSYNEQFF TGTGCCAGCAGCCCTACAAGCATGGGCTCCTACAATGAGCAGTTCTTC
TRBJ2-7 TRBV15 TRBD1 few CATSREGTGPHYEQYF TGTGCCACCAGCAGAGAGGGGACAGGGCCGCACTACGAGCAGTACTTC
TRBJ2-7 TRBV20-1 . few CSATVGPYEQYF TGCAGTGCTACGGTAGGCCCCTACGAGCAGTACTTC
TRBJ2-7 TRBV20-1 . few CSARLINEQYF TGCAGTGCTAGACTCATAAACGAGCAGTACTTC
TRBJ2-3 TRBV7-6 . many CASSLGVAGGTDTQYF TGTGCCAGCAGCTTAGGCGTGGCAGGGGGCACAGATACGCAGTATTTT
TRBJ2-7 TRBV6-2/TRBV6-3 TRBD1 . CASHYGQDAYEQYF TGTGCCAGTCACTATGGACAGGACGCCTACGAGCAGTACTTC
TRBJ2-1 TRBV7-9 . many CASSLSPSGALHNEQFF TGTGCCAGCAGCTTATCTCCGTCCGGAGCCCTACACAATGAGCAGTTCTTC
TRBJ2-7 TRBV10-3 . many CAISELVAQGWGYEQYF TGTGCCATCAGTGAGTTAGTGGCCCAGGGATGGGGCTACGAGCAGTACTTC